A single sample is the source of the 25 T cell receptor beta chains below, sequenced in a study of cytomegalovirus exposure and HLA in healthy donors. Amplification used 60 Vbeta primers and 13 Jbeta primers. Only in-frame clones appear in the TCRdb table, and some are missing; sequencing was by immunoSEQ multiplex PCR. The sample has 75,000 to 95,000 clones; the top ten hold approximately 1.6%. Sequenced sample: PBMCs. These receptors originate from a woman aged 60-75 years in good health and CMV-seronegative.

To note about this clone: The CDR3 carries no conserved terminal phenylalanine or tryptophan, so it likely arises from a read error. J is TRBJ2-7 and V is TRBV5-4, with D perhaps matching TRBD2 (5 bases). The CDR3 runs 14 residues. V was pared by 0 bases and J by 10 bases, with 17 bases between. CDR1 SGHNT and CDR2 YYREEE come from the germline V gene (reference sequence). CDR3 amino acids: CASSLAGTAGEQYL. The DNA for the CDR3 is TGTGCCAGCAGCTTGGCGGGTACAGCCGGGGAACAGTACCTC.

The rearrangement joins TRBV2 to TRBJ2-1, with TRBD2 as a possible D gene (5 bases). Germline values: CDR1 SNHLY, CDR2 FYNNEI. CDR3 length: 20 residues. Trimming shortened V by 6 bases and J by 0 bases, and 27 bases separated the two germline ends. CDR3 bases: TGTGCCAGCAGGGAAAGGAGCGGCCACCGGACCCCTAGCTCCTACAATGAGCAGTTCTTC. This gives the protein CASRERSGHRTPSSYNEQFF.

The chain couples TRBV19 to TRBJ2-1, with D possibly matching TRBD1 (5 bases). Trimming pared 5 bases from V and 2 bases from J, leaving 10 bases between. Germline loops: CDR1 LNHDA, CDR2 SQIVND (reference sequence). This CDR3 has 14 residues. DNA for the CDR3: TGTGCCAGTAGTGGGGCCCCAACCTACAATGAGCAGTTCTTC. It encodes CASSGAPTYNEQFF. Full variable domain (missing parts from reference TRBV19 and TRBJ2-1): DGGITQSPKYLFRKEGQNVTLSCEQNLNHDAMYWYRQDPGQGLRLIYYSQIVNDFQKGDIAEGYSVSREKKESFPLTVTSAQKNPTAFYLCASSGAPTYNEQFFGPGTRLTVL.

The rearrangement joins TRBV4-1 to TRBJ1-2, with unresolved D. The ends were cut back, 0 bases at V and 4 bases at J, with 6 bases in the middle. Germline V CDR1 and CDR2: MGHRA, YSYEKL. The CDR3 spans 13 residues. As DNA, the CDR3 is TGCGCCAGCAGCCAAGAACAAACCTATGGCTACACCTTC. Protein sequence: CASSQEQTYGYTF.

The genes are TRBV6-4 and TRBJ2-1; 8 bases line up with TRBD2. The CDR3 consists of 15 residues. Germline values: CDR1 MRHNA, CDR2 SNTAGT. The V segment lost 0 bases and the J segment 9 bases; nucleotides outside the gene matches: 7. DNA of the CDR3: TGTGCCAGCAGTGACTCGCGGGCTAGCGGGTCTGAGCAGTTCTTC. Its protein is CASSDSRASGSEQFF.

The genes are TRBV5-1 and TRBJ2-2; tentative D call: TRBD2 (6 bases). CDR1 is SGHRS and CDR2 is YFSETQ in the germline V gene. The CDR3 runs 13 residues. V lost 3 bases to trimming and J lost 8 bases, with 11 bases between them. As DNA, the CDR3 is TGCGCCAGCAGCTCTAGCGCTGGGGGGGAGCTGTTTTTT. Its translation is CASSSSAGGELFF. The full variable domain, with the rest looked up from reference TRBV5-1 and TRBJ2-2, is KAGVTQTPRYLIKTRGQQVTLSCSPISGHRSVSWYQQTPGQGLQFLFEYFSETQRNKGNFPGRFSGRQFSNSRSEMNVSTLELGDSALYLCASSSSAGGELFFGEGSRLTVL.

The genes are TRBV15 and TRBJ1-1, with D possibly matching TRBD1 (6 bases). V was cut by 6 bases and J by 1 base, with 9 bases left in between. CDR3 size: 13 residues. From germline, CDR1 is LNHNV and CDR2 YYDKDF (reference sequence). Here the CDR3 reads CATRKTGNTEAFF. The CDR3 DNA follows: TGTGCCACCAGGAAGACAGGGAACACTGAAGCTTTCTTT.

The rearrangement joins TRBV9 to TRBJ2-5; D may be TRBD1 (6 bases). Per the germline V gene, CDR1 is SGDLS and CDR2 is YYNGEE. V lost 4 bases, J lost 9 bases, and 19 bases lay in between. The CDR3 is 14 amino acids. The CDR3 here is CASSPRAGSGAQYF. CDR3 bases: TGTGCCAGCAGCCCGAGGGCCGGGTCAGGGGCCCAGTACTTC.

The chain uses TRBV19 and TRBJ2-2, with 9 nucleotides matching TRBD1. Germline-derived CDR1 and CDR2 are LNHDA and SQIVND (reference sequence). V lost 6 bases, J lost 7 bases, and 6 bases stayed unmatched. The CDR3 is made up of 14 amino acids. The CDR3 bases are TGTGCCAGTAGCGGACAGGGGACGAGCGGGGAGCTGTTTTTT. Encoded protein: CASSGQGTSGELFF. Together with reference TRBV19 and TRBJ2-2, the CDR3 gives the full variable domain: DGGITQSPKYLFRKEGQNVTLSCEQNLNHDAMYWYRQDPGQGLRLIYYSQIVNDFQKGDIAEGYSVSREKKESFPLTVTSAQKNPTAFYLCASSGQGTSGELFFGEGSRLTVL.

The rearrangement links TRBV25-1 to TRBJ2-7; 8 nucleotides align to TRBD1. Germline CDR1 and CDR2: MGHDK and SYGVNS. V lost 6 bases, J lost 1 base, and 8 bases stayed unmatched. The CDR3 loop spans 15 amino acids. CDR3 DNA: TGTGCCAGCAGACCAACCGGGACAGGATCCTACGAGCAGTACTTC. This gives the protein CASRPTGTGSYEQYF.

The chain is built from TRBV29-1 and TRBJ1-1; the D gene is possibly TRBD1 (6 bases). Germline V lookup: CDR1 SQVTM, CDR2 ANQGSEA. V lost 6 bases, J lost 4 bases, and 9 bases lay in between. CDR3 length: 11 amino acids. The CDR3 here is CSVTGSTEAFF. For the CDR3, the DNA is TGCAGCGTGACAGGATCCACTGAAGCTTTCTTT.

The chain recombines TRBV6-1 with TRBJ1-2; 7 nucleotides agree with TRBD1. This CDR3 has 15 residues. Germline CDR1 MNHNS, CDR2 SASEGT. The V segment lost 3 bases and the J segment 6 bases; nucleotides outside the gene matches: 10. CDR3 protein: CASSEPGLGQHGYTF. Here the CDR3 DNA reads TGTGCCAGCAGTGAGCCTGGCTTGGGACAGCATGGCTACACCTTC.

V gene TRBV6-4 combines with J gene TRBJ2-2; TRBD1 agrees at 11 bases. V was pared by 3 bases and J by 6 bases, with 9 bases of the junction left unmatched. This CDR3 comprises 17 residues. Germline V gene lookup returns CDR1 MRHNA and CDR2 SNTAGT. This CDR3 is CASSEVPGQGASGELFF. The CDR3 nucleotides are TGTGCCAGCAGTGAAGTCCCCGGACAGGGGGCATCCGGGGAGCTGTTTTTT.

The CDR3, as DNA: TGTGCCAGCAGCTTGACCCTAGCGGGAGGGTTCTACAATGAGCAGTTCTTC. Translated, it gives CASSLTLAGGFYNEQFF. This chain connects TRBV5-8 to TRBJ2-1, with 12 bases lining up with TRBD2. Germline V CDR1 and CDR2: SGHTS, YDEGEE. This CDR3 has 17 residues. With 1 base clipped from V and 3 bases from J, the junction kept 5 bases outside the gene matches.

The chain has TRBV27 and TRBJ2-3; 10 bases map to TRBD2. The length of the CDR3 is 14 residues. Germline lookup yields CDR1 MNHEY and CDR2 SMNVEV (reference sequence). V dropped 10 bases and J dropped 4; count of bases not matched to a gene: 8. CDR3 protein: CAIAPSGRADTQYF. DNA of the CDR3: TGTGCCATCGCCCCCAGCGGGAGGGCAGATACGCAGTATTTT.

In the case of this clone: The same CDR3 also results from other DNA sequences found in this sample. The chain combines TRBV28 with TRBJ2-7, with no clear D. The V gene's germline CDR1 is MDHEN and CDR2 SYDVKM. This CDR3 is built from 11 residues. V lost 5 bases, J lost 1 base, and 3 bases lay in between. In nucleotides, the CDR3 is TGTGCCAGCAGTCAATCCTACGAGCAGTACTTC. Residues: CASSQSYEQYF.

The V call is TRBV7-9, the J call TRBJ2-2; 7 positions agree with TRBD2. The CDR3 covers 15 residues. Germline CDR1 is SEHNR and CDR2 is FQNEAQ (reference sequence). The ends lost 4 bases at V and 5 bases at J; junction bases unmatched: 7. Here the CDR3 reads CASSWGGASTGELFF. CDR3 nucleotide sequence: TGTGCCAGCAGCTGGGGGGGAGCGAGTACCGGGGAGCTGTTTTTT.

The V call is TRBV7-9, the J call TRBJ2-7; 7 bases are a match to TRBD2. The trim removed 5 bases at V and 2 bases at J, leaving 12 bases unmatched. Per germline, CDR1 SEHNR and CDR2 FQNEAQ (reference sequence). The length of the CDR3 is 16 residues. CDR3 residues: CASSERAGTTPYEQYF. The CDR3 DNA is TGTGCCAGCAGCGAGAGGGCCGGGACTACACCCTACGAGCAGTACTTC.

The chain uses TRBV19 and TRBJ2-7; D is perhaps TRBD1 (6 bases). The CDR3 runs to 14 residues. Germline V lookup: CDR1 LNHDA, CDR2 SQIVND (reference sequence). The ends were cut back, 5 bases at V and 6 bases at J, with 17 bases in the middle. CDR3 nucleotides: TGTGCCAGTAGTCTCGAGTTCAGGGGCAGCGAGCAGTACTTC. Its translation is CASSLEFRGSEQYF.

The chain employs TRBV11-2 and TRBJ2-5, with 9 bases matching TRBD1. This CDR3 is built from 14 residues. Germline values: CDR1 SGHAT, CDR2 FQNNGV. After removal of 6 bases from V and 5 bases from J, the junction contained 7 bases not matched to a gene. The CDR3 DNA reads TGTGCCAGCAGGGGGGGGACAGGGCGGGAGACCCAGTACTTC. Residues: CASRGGTGRETQYF.

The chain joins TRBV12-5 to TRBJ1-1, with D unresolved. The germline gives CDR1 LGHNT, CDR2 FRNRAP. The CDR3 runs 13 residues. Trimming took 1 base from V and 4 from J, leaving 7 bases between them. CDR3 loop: CASGLEGSTEAFF. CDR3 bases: TGTGCTAGTGGTTTGGAAGGGAGCACTGAAGCTTTCTTT.

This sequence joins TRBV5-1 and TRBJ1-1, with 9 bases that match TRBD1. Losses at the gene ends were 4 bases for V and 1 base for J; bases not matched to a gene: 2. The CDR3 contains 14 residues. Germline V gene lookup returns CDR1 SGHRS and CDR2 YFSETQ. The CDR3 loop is CASSGGQGNTEAFF. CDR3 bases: TGCGCCAGCAGCGGGGGACAGGGGAACACTGAAGCTTTCTTT.

The CDR3 loop reads CASMLAQGPYEQYF. The CDR3 DNA sequence: TGTGCCAGCATGTTAGCACAGGGCCCCTACGAGCAGTACTTC. The chain combines TRBV2 with TRBJ2-7, with D possibly matching TRBD1 (6 bases). Germline lookup yields CDR1 SNHLY and CDR2 FYNNEI. V was clipped by 7 bases and J by 2 bases, with 15 bases between them. The CDR3 has 14 amino acids. Looking up the rest from reference TRBV2 and TRBJ2-7 gives the full variable domain: EPEVTQTPSHQVTQMGQEVILRCVPISNHLYFYWYRQILGQKVEFLVSFYNNEISEKSEIFDDQFSVERPDGSNFTLKIRSTKLEDSAMYFCASMLAQGPYEQYFGPGTRLTVT.

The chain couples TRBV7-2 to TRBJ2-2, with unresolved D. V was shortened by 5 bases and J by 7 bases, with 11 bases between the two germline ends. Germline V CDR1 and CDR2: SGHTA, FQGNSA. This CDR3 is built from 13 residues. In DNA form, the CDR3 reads TGTGCCAGCAGCCAAGAGAGGATCGGGGAGCTGTTTTTT. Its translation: CASSQERIGELFF.

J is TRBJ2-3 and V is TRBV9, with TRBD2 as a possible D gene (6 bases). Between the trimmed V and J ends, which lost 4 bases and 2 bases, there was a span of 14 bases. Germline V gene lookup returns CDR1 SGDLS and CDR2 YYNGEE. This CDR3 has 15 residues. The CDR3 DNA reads TGTGCCAGCAGCTTGGCCGGGACTCCCACAGATACGCAGTATTTT. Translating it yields CASSLAGTPTDTQYF.